This TCR beta chain was observed in a study of blood T cell repertoires in COVID-19. Germline V lookup: CDR1 SGDLS, CDR2 YYNGEE. The CDR3 runs to 16 residues. The ends were cut back, 4 bases at V and 4 bases at J, with 20 bases in the middle. In the study's own analysis: Nucleated cell number was recorded as an estimate derived from reference gene primer amplification. Method: immunoSEQ multiplex PCR; TCRdb's copy keeps in-frame clones and lacks some. V, J and clone size reflect that table, while D and trimming were determined from the DNA. The sample consists of 30,000 to 35,000 clones, about 87% of them appearing once.

The clonotype originates from a man between 65 and 79 years old with acute or convalescent COVID-19. J is TRBJ1-2 and V is TRBV9; TRBD1 is a possible D gene (6 bases). The specimen was peripheral blood. The DNA of the CDR3 is TGTGCCAGCAGCTCTCGGAAAGGGGTACAGGGCTATGGCTACACCTTC. Translated: CASSSRKGVQGYGYTF.